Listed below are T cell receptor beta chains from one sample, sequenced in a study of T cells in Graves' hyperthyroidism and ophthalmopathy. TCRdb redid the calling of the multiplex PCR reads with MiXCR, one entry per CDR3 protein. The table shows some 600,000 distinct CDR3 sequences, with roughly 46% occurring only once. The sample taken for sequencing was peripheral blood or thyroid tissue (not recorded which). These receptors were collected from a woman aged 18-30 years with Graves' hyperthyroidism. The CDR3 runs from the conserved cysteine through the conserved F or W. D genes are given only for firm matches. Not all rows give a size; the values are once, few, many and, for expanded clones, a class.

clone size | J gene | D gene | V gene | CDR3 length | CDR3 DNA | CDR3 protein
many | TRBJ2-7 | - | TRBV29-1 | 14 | TGCAGCGTACCCAAGGGGGACACAGCCTACGAGCAGTACTTC | CSVPKGDTAYEQYF
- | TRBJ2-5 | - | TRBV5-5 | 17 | TGTGCCAGCAGCTTGGGGCTAATGAGGGATAGCAATCAGCCCCAGTACTTC | CASSLGLMRDSNQPQYF
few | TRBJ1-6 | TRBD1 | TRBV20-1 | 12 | TGCAGTGCTAGGGGGACAGGTTCACCCCTCCACTTT | CSARGTGSPLHF
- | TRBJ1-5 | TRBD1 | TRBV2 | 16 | TGTGCCAGCAGCAGACAGGGCACTTATAGCAATCAGCCCCAGCATTTT | CASSRQGTYSNQPQHF
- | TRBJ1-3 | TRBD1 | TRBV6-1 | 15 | TGTGCCAGCAGGATAGACAGGGGAGGTGGAAACACCATATATTTT | CASRIDRGGGNTIYF
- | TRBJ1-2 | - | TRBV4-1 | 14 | TGCGCCAGCAGCCCTATAGGGCAGTTCTATGGCTACACCTTC | CASSPIGQFYGYTF
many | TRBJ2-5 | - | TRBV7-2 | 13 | TGTGCCAGCAGCGTAGAGTGGGCGGAGACCCAGTACTTC | CASSVEWAETQYF
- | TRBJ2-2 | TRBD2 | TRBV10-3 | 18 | TGTGCCATGAAACCGGGACTAGCGGGAGTAACGAACACCGGGGAGCTGTTTTTT | CAMKPGLAGVTNTGELFF
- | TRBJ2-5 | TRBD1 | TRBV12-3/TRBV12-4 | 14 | TGTGTCAGCAGTGGGCGGACAGGGGAAGAGACCCAGTACTTC | CVSSGRTGEETQYF
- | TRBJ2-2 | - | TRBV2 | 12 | TGTGCCAGCAGGGTATCGGGCGGGGAGCTGTTTTTT | CASRVSGGELFF
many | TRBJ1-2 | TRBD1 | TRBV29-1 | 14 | TGCAGCGTTGAGCTGGACAGGGTTCTAGATGGCTACACCTTC | CSVELDRVLDGYTF
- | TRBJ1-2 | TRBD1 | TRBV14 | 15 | TGTGCCAGCAGCCAAGCTCCGGGACAGAACTATGGCTACACCTTC | CASSQAPGQNYGYTF
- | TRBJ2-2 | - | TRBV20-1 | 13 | TGCAGTGCTAGGGTTCACGGTACCGGGGAGCTGTTTTTT | CSARVHGTGELFF
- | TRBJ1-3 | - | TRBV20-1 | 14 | TGCAGTGCTCCTGAAGGGGGACCTGGAAACACCATATATTTT | CSAPEGGPGNTIYF
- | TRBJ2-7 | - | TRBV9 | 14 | TGTGCCAGCAGTCGACGACAGTCCTCCGACGAGCAGTACTTC | CASSRRQSSDEQYF
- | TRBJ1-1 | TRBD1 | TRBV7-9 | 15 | TGTGCCAGCACCTCGGACAGGGGGGCTGGCACTGAAGCTTTCTTT | CASTSDRGAGTEAFF
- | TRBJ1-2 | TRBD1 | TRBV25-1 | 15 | TGTGCCATCAGTCGGGGACAGGGGGCAAACTATGGCTACACCTTC | CAISRGQGANYGYTF
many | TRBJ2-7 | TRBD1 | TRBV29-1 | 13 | TGCAGCGTTCGGACAGGGGGAAGCTACGAGCAGTACTTC | CSVRTGGSYEQYF
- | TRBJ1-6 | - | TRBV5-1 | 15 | TGCGCCAGCAGCGCCTGGGACCGAGGTAATTCACCCCTCCACTTT | CASSAWDRGNSPLHF
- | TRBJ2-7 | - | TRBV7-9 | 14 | TGTGCCAGCAGCTTATGGGCCAGGGCGGACGAGCAGTACTTC | CASSLWARADEQYF
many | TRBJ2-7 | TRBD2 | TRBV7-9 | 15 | TGTGCCAGCAGCTTAGGCGGGAGTAGCTCCTACGAGCAGTACTTC | CASSLGGSSSYEQYF
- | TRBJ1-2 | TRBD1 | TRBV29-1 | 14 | TGCAGCGTTGAAGGGACAGGGGAAGTCTATGGCTACACCTTC | CSVEGTGEVYGYTF
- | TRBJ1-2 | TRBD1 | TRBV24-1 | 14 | TGTGCCACCAGTGTCGAGACAGGGGACTATGGCTACACCTTC | CATSVETGDYGYTF
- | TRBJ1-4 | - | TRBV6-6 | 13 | TGTGCCAGCAGGTCCAGTCTCCAGGGAAAACTGTTTTTT | CASRSSLQGKLFF
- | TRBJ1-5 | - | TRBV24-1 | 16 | TGTGCCATCTCTCCGGGGCCCCCGGCAGGCAATCAGCCCCAGCATTTT | CAISPGPPAGNQPQHF
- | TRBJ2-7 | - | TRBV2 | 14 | TGTGCCGGCAGTGCCCCGGGTCGCCCTTACGAGCAGTACTTC | CAGSAPGRPYEQYF
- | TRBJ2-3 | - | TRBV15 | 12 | TGTGCCACCAGCAGAGGGGTAGATACGCAGTATTTT | CATSRGVDTQYF
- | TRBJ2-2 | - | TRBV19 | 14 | TGTGCCAGTAGCGGAGATATTAACACCGGGGAGCTGTTTTTT | CASSGDINTGELFF
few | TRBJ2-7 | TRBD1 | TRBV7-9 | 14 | TGTGCCAGCAGCGGCGACAGGGGTGCCTACGAGCAGTACTTC | CASSGDRGAYEQYF
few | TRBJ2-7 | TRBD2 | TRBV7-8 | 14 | TGTGCCAGCAGCCTGACTAGCGACTCCTACGAGCAGTACTTC | CASSLTSDSYEQYF
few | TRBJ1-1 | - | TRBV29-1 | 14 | TGCAGTGCTCTCCCCAGGGGAATGAACACTGAAGCTTTCTTT | CSALPRGMNTEAFF
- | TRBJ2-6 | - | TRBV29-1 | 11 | TGCAGCGTTCAGGGGGCCAACGTCCTGACTTTC | CSVQGANVLTF
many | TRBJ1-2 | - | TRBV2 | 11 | TGTGCCAGCAGTGGAACCTATGGCTACACCTTC | CASSGTYGYTF
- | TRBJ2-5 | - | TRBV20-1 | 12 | TGCAGTGTCGGGGGGCGCCGGGAGACCCAGTACTTC | CSVGGRRETQYF
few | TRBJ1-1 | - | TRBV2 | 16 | TGTGCCAGCAGTGAATTTTTGGCCCCCCTGGACACTGAAGCTTTCTTT | CASSEFLAPLDTEAFF
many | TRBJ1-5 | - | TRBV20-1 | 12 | TGCAGTGCTAGTATCTCCGATCAGCCCCAGCATTTT | CSASISDQPQHF
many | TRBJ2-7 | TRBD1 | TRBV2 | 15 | TGTGCCAGCAGACTCGACGGACAGGGCGGCTACGAGCAGTACTTC | CASRLDGQGGYEQYF
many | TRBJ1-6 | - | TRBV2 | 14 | TGTGCCAGCAGGGCCACAGGGCGTAATTCACCCCTCCACTTT | CASRATGRNSPLHF
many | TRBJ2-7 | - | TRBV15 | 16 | TGTGCCACCAGCAGAGATCGTACGGCGGCTACCTACGAGCAGTACTTC | CATSRDRTAATYEQYF
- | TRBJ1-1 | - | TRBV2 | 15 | TGTGCCAGCAGTGAAGCACCTCGATCAGGGAAGAAAGCTTTCTTT | CASSEAPRSGKKAFF
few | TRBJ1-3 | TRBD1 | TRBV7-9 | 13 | TGTGCCAGCAGCGGGACAGGTGGAATCACCATATATTTT | CASSGTGGITIYF
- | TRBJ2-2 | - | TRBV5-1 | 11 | TGCGCCAGCAGGGAGACCGGGGAGCTGTTTTTT | CASRETGELFF
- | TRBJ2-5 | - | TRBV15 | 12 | TGTGCCACCAGCAGAGAGTGGGAGATCCAGTACTTC | CATSREWEIQYF
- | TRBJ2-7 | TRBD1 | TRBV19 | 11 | TGTGCTACGGGGACAGGATACGAGCAGTACTTC | CATGTGYEQYF
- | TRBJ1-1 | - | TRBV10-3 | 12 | TGTGCCATCAGTCCCGGGAACACTGAAGCTTTCTTT | CAISPGNTEAFF
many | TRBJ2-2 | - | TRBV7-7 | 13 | TGTGCTAGCAGCCCCCACGAGACCGGGGAGCTGTTTTTT | CASSPHETGELFF
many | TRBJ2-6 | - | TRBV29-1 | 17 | TGCAGCGTTGAACGTTGGGACGGAAACTCTGGGGCCAACGTCCTGACTTTC | CSVERWDGNSGANVLTF
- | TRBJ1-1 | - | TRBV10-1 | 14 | TGCGCCAGCAGCCTCCCTGACAACGGCACTGAAGCTTTCTTT | CASSLPDNGTEAFF
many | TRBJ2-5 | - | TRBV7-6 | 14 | TGTGCCTCGACCGGGACATACAATCAAGAGACCCAGTACTTC | CASTGTYNQETQYF
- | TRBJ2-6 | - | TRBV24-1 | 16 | TGTGCCACCAGTGATGTGGGAGGTCCTACGGCCAACGTCCTGACTTTC | CATSDVGGPTANVLTF
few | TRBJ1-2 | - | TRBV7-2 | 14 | TGTGCCAGCAGCTTTACGGAAGTTAACTATGGCTACACCTTC | CASSFTEVNYGYTF
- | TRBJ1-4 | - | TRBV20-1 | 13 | TGCAGTGCTGAGCAGGGGAGAGGGGAAAAACTGTTTTTT | CSAEQGRGEKLFF
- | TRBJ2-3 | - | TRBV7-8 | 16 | TGTGCCAGCAGCAACCGTCGTGGATCTAGCACAGATACGCAGTATTTT | CASSNRRGSSTDTQYF
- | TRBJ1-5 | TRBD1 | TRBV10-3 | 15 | TGTGCCATCAGTGTGGGACAGGGGTACAATCAGCCCCAGCATTTT | CAISVGQGYNQPQHF
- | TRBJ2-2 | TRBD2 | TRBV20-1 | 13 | TGCTCGGCTCTAGCGGGAGTCACCGGGGAGCTGGTTTTT | CSALAGVTGELVF
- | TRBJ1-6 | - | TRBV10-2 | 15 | TGCGCCAGCAGTGAGTGGGCCAATGGGAAATCACCCCTCCACTTT | CASSEWANGKSPLHF
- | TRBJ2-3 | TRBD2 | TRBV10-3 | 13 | TGTGCCGTCGCTAGCGGGAGTTCAGATACGCAGTATTTT | CAVASGSSDTQYF
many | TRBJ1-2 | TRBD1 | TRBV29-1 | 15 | TGCAGCGTGCGGGGTGCGGCAGGGGGCCCCTATGGCTACACCTTC | CSVRGAAGGPYGYTF
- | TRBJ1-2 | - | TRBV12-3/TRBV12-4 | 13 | TGTGCCAGCAGTTTCGGGGGAATAAATGGCTACACCTTC | CASSFGGINGYTF
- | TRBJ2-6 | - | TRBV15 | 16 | TGTGCCACCAGCAGTTTTGGGGGCTCCGGGGCCAACGTCCTGACTTTC | CATSSFGGSGANVLTF